This TCR beta chain was sequenced during a study of PD-L1 blockade in urothelial cancer (dated by TCRdb to 2016 to 2017). Background for the entire study: Every patient began therapy around 2014 and was given atezolizumab 1,200 mg intravenously every 3 weeks. TCR sequencing covered pretreatment tumor samples and matched, serially collected peripheral blood taken before and after atezolizumab treatment. In the same patients who had TCR sequencing, pretreatment tumors also underwent whole exome sequencing and RNA sequencing. Blood samples were analyzed at 3 weeks after treatment start (second dose) and at 6 weeks after treatment start. Just over 28 patients had pretreatment blood TCR-seq, roughly 24 had at least one posttreatment blood collection, and roughly 24 had tumor TCR-seq. An exploratory multi-omic analysis was conducted of the somatic, immune and clinical correlates of response to PD-L1 blockade with atezolizumab in urothelial cancer. A median of approximately 140,000 T cells and approximately 86,000 unique TCRs was obtained from blood samples, and a median clonality of approximately 0.08 was observed. Progression-free survival longer than 6 months counted as durable clinical benefit, and TCR features were additionally tested against both progression-free and overall survival. Twenty-five of 29 patients were identified as males with urothelial cancer of bladder origin, and a prior smoking history was reported by 18 of 29 patients. Durable clinical benefit was achieved by nine patients but not by the remaining 20. An ECOG performance status of 0 or 1 was recorded for the patients, and 0 to 3 prior chemotherapy regimens had been received by the patients. What the work shows at the level of the full study, not this receptor alone: Patients with durable benefit showed greater expansion of tumor-associated TCR clones in peripheral blood 3 weeks after starting treatment (n = 22, p = 0.022). Because the sample size was small (n of about 30) and many exploratory analyses were performed, the results are intended to be hypothesis-generating. Improved progression-free and overall survival was associated with having pretreatment peripheral blood TCR clonality below the median.

Of note for this clone: Its antigen is unknown. The record has no base qualities; no much larger clone is one base away.

The cohort comprised fewer than 35 patients with locally advanced or metastatic urothelial carcinoma treated at Memorial Sloan Kettering on a trial protocol. Peripheral blood mononuclear cells were collected pretreatment and during treatment, at between 1 and 8 total time points per patient. The Qiagen DNeasy Blood extraction kit was used to purify genomic DNA from total PBMCs and tumor samples. PBMCs were collected pretreatment and during treatment, and were isolated and stored as previously described. Taken from cysteine to phenylalanine, the CDR3 has 14 residues. Only the CDR3 DNA stays, 42 bases, in frame from base 1. Relative to germline, V is 0 bases shorter and J is 6 bases shorter, with 10 bases between their ends. The germline V gene supplies CDR1 SGHVS and CDR2 FQNEAQ. Synthetic TCR analog templates were spiked into each PCR to estimate absolute template abundance from read counts. TCRbeta CDR3 regions were amplified from genomic DNA with bias-controlled V and J gene primers using the immunoSEQ assay. Rearranged TCRbeta segments were sequenced at approximately 20X coverage. As for the authors' bioinformatics: Sequencing errors were corrected by clustering and CDR3s were annotated against IMGT to assign V, D and J genes. Only productive TCRbeta rearrangements were used in downstream analyses, excluding out-of-frame or stop-codon sequences. Clonality was calculated as one minus the Shannon entropy normalized by the log of the number of unique productive sequences. Fisher's exact test with Benjamini-Hochberg correction, using a cutoff of adjusted p below 0.01, was how clones that differed between time points or between blood and tumor were identified. The table was pulled from immuneACCESS by TCRdb, which kept in-frame rearrangements only. Such tables lose some clones; where checked, under half of the loss comes from unresolved V genes, and the rest has no known cause. V, J and clone size derive from that table, while D and trimming were established from the DNA sequence. The sample has over 15,000 clones on record, approximately 90% of them singletons. The leading ten clones occupy about 5.6% of the sample.

The specimen comprised PBMCs, sampled around atezolizumab (anti-PD-L1) treatment. This chain joins TRBV7-8 to TRBJ2-3; TRBD1 is perhaps the D gene, given 5 matching bases. The sequence came from a man in his fifties or sixties with urothelial cancer. The DNA sequence is as follows: TGTGCCAGCAGCTTAGCCAGGGTGGGGGATACGCAGTATTTT. This yields the protein CASSLARVGDTQYF.